The entry that follows covers one T cell receptor (beta chain) sequence. Its specificity is not known. The data originate from a study of a mutant IDH1 vaccine in newly diagnosed glioma. About the research overall: Vaccine administration was initiated 4-6 weeks following radiotherapy alone, or with temozolomide cycles. Standard pretreatment was either radiotherapy, temozolomide, or, for most, radiochemotherapy with temozolomide. General observations from the study: No link was apparently found between pseudoprogression and changes in top peripheral T cell clonotypes.

This CDR3 is built from 14 residues. V lost 10 bases to trimming and J lost 3 bases, with 16 bases between them. Germline lookup yields CDR1 ENHRY and CDR2 SYGVKD. The time point here: week 47, end of study. Doses of 300 ug of mutant IDH1 20-mer peptide were given with topical imiquimod. New WHO grade 3 or 4 astrocytomas that were IDH1-mutant and ATRX-lost occurred in the donors. The method was immunoSEQ multiplex PCR; TCRdb's version includes in-frame clones alone and lacks a portion of them. The data contain tens of thousands of clones, 70% to 85% of them singletons. The material sequenced was PBMCs, taken from a glioma patient whose treatment included an IDH1 peptide vaccine. This chain connects TRBV10-3 to TRBJ2-1; D ambiguous. The TCR was taken from a young man with glioma. Some clones in this sample may be carry-over from other donors' samples. The CDR3, as DNA: TGTGCCACTTTAAAAACAGATTTCTACAATGAGCAGTTCTTC. It encodes CATLKTDFYNEQFF.